The 9 T cell receptor beta chains below were found in one sample sequenced in a study of cytomegalovirus exposure and HLA in healthy donors. It was with 60 Vbeta and 13 Jbeta primers that the PCR ran. Only in-frame clones appear in the TCRdb table, and some are missing; sequencing was by immunoSEQ multiplex PCR. The sample has 15,000 to 20,000 clones; roughly 75% are singletons. The sequenced sample was PBMCs. The receptors were gathered from a man aged 18-30 years in good health and CMV-seronegative.

The V and J genes are TRBV6-5 and TRBJ1-1; possibly TRBD1 for D (5 bases). Per germline, CDR1 MNHEY and CDR2 SVGAGI. Deletions cut 6 bases from V and 4 bases from J, with 18 bases between. The CDR3 loop spans 15 amino acids. The CDR3 here is CASRISARRGTEAFF. The CDR3 DNA sequence: TGTGCCAGCAGGATAAGCGCGAGGAGGGGCACTGAAGCTTTCTTT.

This clone was picked up a small number of times. The J gene is TRBJ1-2, the V gene TRBV29-1, with a tentative D call TRBD1 (6 bases). CDR3 length: 13 amino acids. Germline assignment: CDR1 SQVTM and CDR2 ANQGSEA. The germline V and J ends were trimmed by 6 bases and 1 base, with 12 bases remaining between them. This CDR3 is CSVHRELNYGYTF. As DNA, the CDR3 is TGCAGCGTGCACAGGGAACTTAACTATGGCTACACCTTC.

The chain joins TRBV30 to TRBJ2-5, with D maybe TRBD1 (6 bases). The length of the CDR3 is 13 residues. V was trimmed by 2 bases and J by 5 bases, leaving 12 bases between them. Germline loops: CDR1 GTSNPN, CDR2 SVGIG (reference sequence). This CDR3 is CAWSKQGTETQYF. The CDR3 coding sequence is TGTGCCTGGAGTAAGCAGGGGACGGAGACCCAGTACTTC.

This clone was seen a few times. The chain uses TRBV29-1 and TRBJ2-1; 10 bases are a match to TRBD2. CDR1 SQVTM and CDR2 ANQGSEA come from the germline V gene. Unmatched junction bases numbered 6, after V lost 4 bases and J lost 6 bases. This CDR3 comprises 14 residues. The CDR3 coding sequence is TGCAGCGTTGCAACTAGCGGGATGTTCAATGAGCAGTTCTTC. This sequence encodes CSVATSGMFNEQFF.

The sample holds one count of this clone. The rearrangement uses TRBV29-1 and TRBJ2-7, with a weak D call TRBD2 (5 bases). The CDR3 is made up of 13 amino acids. The germline CDR1 and CDR2 sequences are SQVTM and ANQGSEA. V lost 1 base and J 4 bases, leaving 11 bases between the germline ends. CDR3 protein: CSVEGRTSYEQYF. The CDR3 coding sequence is TGCAGCGTTGAAGGGCGGACTTCATACGAGCAGTACTTC.

V is TRBV9 and J is TRBJ2-3; 11 nucleotides agree with TRBD2. Germline CDR1 is SGDLS and CDR2 is YYNGEE. Germline trimming cut 3 bases from V and 2 bases from J; bases unmatched to any gene: 2. CDR3 size: 15 residues. CDR3 amino acids: CASSASGGNTDTQYF. The CDR3 DNA follows: TGTGCCAGCAGCGCTAGCGGGGGGAACACAGATACGCAGTATTTT.

This clone was observed once. This chain links TRBV23-1 with TRBJ2-1, with 7 bases that match TRBD1. TRBV23-1 is designated an ORF whose function remains uncertain. The CDR3 length is 14 residues. J gave up 2 bases and V 11 bases, and 9 bases lay outside the gene matches. CDR3 sequence (DNA): TGCGCCTCAGGGGGAATCCGCACCTACAATGAGCAGTTCTTC. Amino acids: CASGGIRTYNEQFF.

The chain combines TRBV30 with TRBJ1-1; TRBD1 aligns across 8 bases. Germline-derived CDR1 and CDR2 are GTSNPN and SVGIG (reference sequence). Losses at the gene ends were 2 bases for V and 9 bases for J; bases not matched to a gene: 11. There are 14 residues in the CDR3. Here the CDR3 DNA reads TGTGCCTGGAGTAACTCCGGGACAGGACAACAAGCTTTCTTT. It is translated as CAWSNSGTGQQAFF. The whole variable domain, remainder taken from reference TRBV30 and TRBJ1-1, is SQTIHQWPATLVQPVGSPLSLECTVEGTSNPNLYWYRQAAGRGLQLLFYSVGIGQISSEVPQNLSASRPQDRQFILSSKKLLLSDSGFYLCAWSNSGTGQQAFFGQGTRLTVV.

This clone was counted a few times. V is TRBV25-1 and J is TRBJ2-7, with TRBD2 identical over 8 bases. Germline V gene sequence: CDR1 MGHDK, CDR2 SYGVNS. The CDR3 sequence is 14 residues long. J gave up 5 bases and V 2 bases, and 5 bases lay outside the gene matches. The CDR3 sequence is CASSEAGGKNEQYF. CDR3 nucleotide sequence: TGTGCCAGCAGTGAAGCGGGGGGAAAGAACGAGCAGTACTTC.